A single sample gave rise to the 10 T cell receptor beta chains below, sequenced in a study of blood T cell repertoires in COVID-19 (dated by TCRdb to about 2020). To prepare the library, the immunoSEQ multiplex PCR assay was applied. As stored in TCRdb, this immuneACCESS dataset retains in-frame rearrangements with V and J assigned. A fraction of the clones does not appear; measured against another copy, unresolved V genes explain less than half of the discrepancy, and the remainder lacks a known reason. The table for this sample lists about 76,000 clones; approximately 81% of them were counted only once. The biggest ten clones account for roughly 9.8% of the sample. Sequencing input: peripheral blood. The receptors were sampled from a man between 60 and 75 years old with COVID-19, enrolled during active disease.

V gene TRBV27 combines with J gene TRBJ2-7, with unresolved D. The CDR3 is made up of 11 amino acids. Germline V gene data show CDR1 as MNHEY and CDR2 as SMNVEV (reference sequence). Trimming took 3 bases from V and 3 from J, leaving 3 bases between them. CDR3 nucleotide sequence: TGTGCCAGCAGTTTTCTCTACGAGCAGTACTTC. Translated: CASSFLYEQYF.

The V gene is TRBV9, the J gene TRBJ1-6; a weak D match, TRBD1 (6 bases). Germline CDR1 and CDR2: SGDLS and YYNGEE. V shed 0 bases and J shed 10 bases, with 20 bases lying between them. CDR3 length: 17 residues. CDR3 DNA sequence: TGTGCCAGCAGCGTAGTGGGGCCAGCAGGGGTTCGATCACCCCTCCACTTT. Protein: CASSVVGPAGVRSPLHF.

This clone has only one observation. This sequence joins TRBV7-9 and TRBJ1-1, with a tentative D call TRBD1 (5 bases). The CDR3 spans 14 residues. V was cut by 5 bases and J by 4 bases, with 14 bases left in between. Germline CDR1 SEHNR, CDR2 FQNEAQ (reference sequence). This chain's CDR3 is CASSLGPTATEAFF. The CDR3 DNA reads as TGTGCCAGCAGCCTCGGACCGACAGCCACTGAAGCTTTCTTT.

V and J are TRBV28 and TRBJ1-2; D is uncertain. The length of the CDR3 is 15 residues. Germline CDR1 is MDHEN and CDR2 is SYDVKM. The V end was cut by 6 bases, the J end by 4 bases, with 18 bases between. CDR3 in amino acids: CASRLTSGRSYGYTF. DNA of the CDR3: TGTGCCAGCAGACTAACGAGTGGCAGATCCTATGGCTACACCTTC.

Here the CDR3 reads CASSFETGLGETQYF. As DNA, the CDR3 is TGCGCCAGCAGCTTCGAAACAGGGTTAGGGGAGACCCAGTACTTC. The chain employs TRBV5-1 and TRBJ2-5, with D tentatively TRBD1 (6 bases). Germline-derived CDR1 and CDR2 are SGHRS and YFSETQ. The CDR3 covers 15 residues. V was cut by 2 bases and J by 5 bases, with 16 bases left in between.

The chain recombines TRBV5-1 with TRBJ1-2; D is unclear. CDR1 is SGHRS and CDR2 is YFSETQ in the germline V gene. Trimming cost V 4 bases and J 8 bases, with 21 bases left between them. The CDR3 sequence is 15 residues long. CDR3 nucleotide sequence: TGCGCCAGCAGCATACTTGACGGGGTGAACGGAGGCTACACCTTC. Translating it yields CASSILDGVNGGYTF. The full variable domain, completed using reference TRBV5-1 and TRBJ1-2, is KAGVTQTPRYLIKTRGQQVTLSCSPISGHRSVSWYQQTPGQGLQFLFEYFSETQRNKGNFPGRFSGRQFSNSRSEMNVSTLELGDSALYLCASSILDGVNGGYTFGSGTRLTVV.

V gene TRBV28 combines with J gene TRBJ2-5, with a possible D match to TRBD2 (5 bases). The CDR3 is 13 amino acids. CDR1 and CDR2 (germline): MDHEN, SYDVKM. V lost 8 bases, J lost 1 base, and 11 bases lay in between. The CDR3 is CASRRGFQETQYF. The CDR3 DNA is TGTGCCAGCCGCCGGGGATTCCAAGAGACCCAGTACTTC.

The chain couples TRBV6-5 to TRBJ2-7; possible D gene TRBD1, 6 bases. The CDR3 length is 14 residues. Looked up from germline, CDR1 is MNHEY and CDR2 is SVGAGI. Trimming stripped 2 bases from V and 4 bases from J, with 12 bases between. CDR3 in DNA: TGTGCCAGCAGTTACCGGGACACCCAATACGAGCAGTACTTC. Protein product: CASSYRDTQYEQYF.

This chain connects TRBV30 to TRBJ1-2; unclear D gene. V was pared by 1 base and J by 6 bases, with 12 bases between. CDR1 and CDR2 from the germline V gene are GTSNPN and SVGIG (reference sequence). The CDR3 extends over 13 amino acids. The CDR3 bases are TGTGCCTGGAGTGACGAGGCATCCAATGGCTACACCTTC. Protein product: CAWSDEASNGYTF.

A remark on this clone: It is unclear where the CDR3 begins or ends on the DNA, so no DNA is shown, and the CDR3 is as TCRdb lists it. The chain recombines TRBV2 with TRBJ1-4. A total of 13 residues make up the CDR3, ends included. CDR1 is SNHLY and CDR2 is FYNNEI in the germline V gene. Here the CDR3 reads CASSAQPGENCFF.